This passage covers 27 T cell receptor beta chains from one sample sequenced in a study of a mutant IDH1 vaccine in newly diagnosed glioma. Assay used: immunoSEQ multiplex PCR; TCRdb lists only in-frame clones, some missing. The profile shows under 25,000 clones, roughly 93% of them singletons. Time point indicated: baseline, week 1 (first vaccination visit). Treatment here: pre-vaccination baseline after standard-of-care therapy. The sequences come from PBMCs, collected from a glioma patient treated with radiotherapy, temozolomide or both. Receptors were obtained from a man in his forties with glioma.

V and J are TRBV7-2 and TRBJ1-1; possible D gene TRBD1, 6 bases. The V and J ends lost 4 bases and 1 base respectively, with 13 bases between them. The V gene's germline CDR1 is SGHTA and CDR2 FQGNSA. The CDR3 sequence is 15 residues long. CDR3 sequence reads: CASSSRPDRNTEAFF. The CDR3 coding sequence is TGTGCCAGCAGCTCTCGCCCGGACAGGAACACTGAAGCTTTCTTT.

The chain combines TRBV5-1 with TRBJ1-4; TRBD1 matches 7 bases. Germline values: CDR1 SGHRS, CDR2 YFSETQ. CDR3 length: 15 amino acids. V trimming: 3 bases; J trimming: 6 bases; junction bases outside the gene matches: 8. CDR3 residues: CASSSQGGGDEKLFF. In nucleotides, the CDR3 is TGCGCCAGCAGCTCGCAGGGGGGGGGTGATGAAAAACTGTTTTTT.

This clone was counted only a few times. The J gene is TRBJ2-5, the V gene TRBV7-8, with unresolved D. V was pared by 4 bases and J by 5 bases, with 5 bases between. Germline V CDR1 and CDR2: SGHVS, FQNEAQ. This CDR3 has 11 residues. The CDR3 spells CASSSPETQYF. The CDR3 bases are TGTGCCAGCAGCTCCCCGGAGACCCAGTACTTC.

The V call is TRBV19, the J call TRBJ2-3, with D hard to call. V was trimmed by 7 bases and J by 3 bases, leaving 11 bases between them. The CDR3 covers 13 residues. CDR1 is LNHDA, CDR2 SQIVND, per germline (reference sequence). CDR3 sequence: CASNRVRTDTQYF. Written as DNA, the CDR3 is TGTGCCAGTAATAGGGTCCGTACAGATACGCAGTATTTT.

This clone was seen more than once but under ten times. The V and J genes are TRBV21-1 and TRBJ1-6. TRBV21-1 is reported as a pseudogene. The CDR3 totals 15 residues. The CDR3 bases are TGTGCCAGCAGCAAATTTTCAGCGTATAATTCACCCCTCCACTTT. Translation: CASSKFSAYNSPLHF.

The CDR3 sequence: CASSLKWGNTEAFF. The CDR3 DNA sequence: TGTGCCAGCAGCCTTAAGTGGGGTAACACTGAAGCTTTCTTT. The chain links TRBV7-2 to TRBJ1-1; D remains unclear. This CDR3 has 14 amino acids. Between the trimmed V and J ends, which lost 5 bases and 2 bases, there was a span of 12 bases. From germline, CDR1 is SGHTA and CDR2 FQGNSA.

The chain joins TRBV6-1 to TRBJ1-5; 9 bases are shared with TRBD1. This CDR3 region has 15 residues. CDR1 is MNHNS, CDR2 SASEGT, per germline. V dropped 10 bases and J dropped 3; count of bases not matched to a gene: 10. The CDR3 spells CATKQGAWDNQPQHF. CDR3 in DNA: TGTGCCACAAAACAGGGGGCATGGGACAATCAGCCCCAGCATTTT.

In the case of this clone: Sequence at one end of the junction differs from germline and may be a read error. The CDR3 DNA follows: TGTGCCAGTAGTGACCTGTATCGACAGGGGGTCCATTTT. Encoded protein: CASSDLYRQGVHF. The chain links TRBV19 to TRBJ1-4; TRBD1 matches 9 bases. Germline CDR1 and CDR2: LNHDA and SQIVND (reference sequence). The CDR3 has 13 amino acids.

The genes are TRBV5-1 and TRBJ2-5; D is possibly TRBD1 or TRBD2 (6 bases each). CDR3 size: 13 residues. The V gene lost 6 bases and the J gene lost 5 bases, with 14 bases spanning the gap. Germline V gene lookup returns CDR1 SGHRS and CDR2 YFSETQ. CDR3 DNA: TGCGCCAGCAAGCACGGGGGCGACGAGACCCAGTACTTC. Amino acids: CASKHGGDETQYF.

The chain recombines TRBV18 with TRBJ2-1, with D hard to call. Looked up from germline, CDR1 is KGHSH and CDR2 is LQKENI. The ends were cut back, 2 bases at V and 8 bases at J, with 7 bases in the middle. The CDR3 contains 12 residues. Written as DNA, the CDR3 is TGTGCCAGCTCACCAGTAAGCGATGAGCAGTTCTTC. Its translation: CASSPVSDEQFF. The full variable domain, rest sourced from reference TRBV18 and TRBJ2-1, is NAGVMQNPRHLVRRRGQEARLRCSPMKGHSHVYWYRQLPEEGLKFMVYLQKENIIDESGMPKERFSAEFPKEGPSILRIQQVVRGDSAAYFCASSPVSDEQFFGPGTRLTVL.

The chain links TRBV5-1 to TRBJ2-7, with D possibly matching TRBD1 (5 bases). CDR1 is SGHRS, CDR2 YFSETQ, per germline. The CDR3 runs to 17 residues. Trimming stripped 4 bases from V and 3 bases from J, with 23 bases between. The CDR3 region is CASSDGSQTVRIYEQYF. Here the CDR3 DNA reads TGCGCCAGCAGCGATGGGTCCCAGACAGTGAGAATCTACGAGCAGTACTTC.

The chain combines TRBV7-3 with TRBJ2-1, with D possibly being TRBD2 (7 bases). The CDR3 contains 15 residues. Looked up from germline, CDR1 is SGHTA and CDR2 is FQGTGA. The ends were cut back, 5 bases at V and 4 bases at J, with 15 bases in the middle. This CDR3 reads CASSPGGGSYNEQFF. The CDR3 DNA is TGTGCCAGCAGCCCGGGGGGCGGGAGTTACAATGAGCAGTTCTTC. Together with reference TRBV7-3 and TRBJ2-1, the CDR3 gives the full variable domain: GAGVSQTPSNKVTEKGKYVELRCDPISGHTALYWYRQSLGQGPEFLIYFQGTGAADDSGLPNDRFFAVRPEGSVSTLKIQRTERGDSAVYLCASSPGGGSYNEQFFGPGTRLTVL.

This clone was seen only once. J is TRBJ2-7 and V is TRBV6-5; tentative D call: TRBD1 (6 bases). Germline CDR1 is MNHEY and CDR2 is SVGAGI. Trimming stripped 7 bases from V and 2 bases from J, with 15 bases between. The CDR3 runs 14 residues. The CDR3 bases are TGTGCCAGCACCAACAGGGACAAGCCCTACGAGCAGTACTTC. Protein product: CASTNRDKPYEQYF.

The genes are TRBV29-1 and TRBJ1-5; D gene ambiguous. The V gene's germline CDR1 is SQVTM and CDR2 ANQGSEA. Trimming took off 5 bases at V and 7 bases at J, with 15 bases between the two ends. The CDR3 totals 13 residues. CDR3: CSVSETFQQPQHF. DNA for the CDR3: TGCAGCGTTTCTGAGACCTTTCAGCAGCCCCAGCATTTT.

This chain uses TRBV10-1 with TRBJ2-7; tentatively, D is TRBD2 (6 bases). This CDR3 is 13 amino acids long. Germline CDR1 and CDR2: WNHNN and SYGVQD (reference sequence). Deletions cut 5 bases from V and 3 bases from J, with 11 bases between. The DNA of the CDR3 is TGCGCCAGCAGTCGGGGAGGAAACTACGAGCAGTACTTC. It is translated as CASSRGGNYEQYF.

The V gene is TRBV28, the J gene TRBJ2-1, with 9 positions matching TRBD1. Trimming at V came to 5 bases and at J to 4 bases, leaving 6 bases not matched to a gene. This CDR3 has 15 amino acids. Germline V gives CDR1 MDHEN, CDR2 SYDVKM. The CDR3 DNA follows: TGTGCCAGCAGTGGCCCCGGACAGGGGTACAATGAGCAGTTCTTC. Translated: CASSGPGQGYNEQFF. Full variable domain (remainder filled in from reference TRBV28 and TRBJ2-1): DVKVTQSSRYLVKRTGEKVFLECVQDMDHENMFWYRQDPGLGLRLIYFSYDVKMKEKGDIPEGYSVSREKKERFSLILESASTNQTSMYLCASSGPGQGYNEQFFGPGTRLTVL.

The gene calls are TRBV30 and TRBJ1-5; D is uncertain. The CDR3 totals 15 residues. The V end lost 0 bases, the J end lost 6 bases, and 15 bases lay between the germline ends. Germline lookup yields CDR1 GTSNPN and CDR2 SVGIG (reference sequence). Written as DNA, the CDR3 is TGTGCCTGGAGTGTTAAGGGATTGCGGGGTCAGCCCCAGCATTTT. Residues: CAWSVKGLRGQPQHF.

This clone was detected only once. V is TRBV6-5 and J is TRBJ2-1; D gene ambiguous. Per the germline V gene, CDR1 is MNHEY and CDR2 is SVGAGI. The CDR3 covers 14 residues. Trimming left V 0 bases short and J 5 bases short, with 8 bases between. CDR3 bases: TGTGCCAGCAGTTACTCCCCAGTAAACAATGAGCAGTTCTTC. It codes for CASSYSPVNNEQFF.

V usage is TRBV5-1 and J usage is TRBJ2-5; 11 bases align to TRBD2. Germline-derived CDR1 and CDR2 are SGHRS and YFSETQ. The CDR3 runs 15 residues. J was trimmed by 5 bases and V by 4 bases; bases with no gene match: 7. CDR3 residues: CASSPGLAAGETQYF. The CDR3 DNA follows: TGCGCCAGCAGCCCGGGACTAGCGGCAGGGGAGACCCAGTACTTC.

V gene TRBV30 combines with J gene TRBJ1-2; 9 bases line up with TRBD1. Trimming at V came to 4 bases and at J to 2 bases, leaving 8 bases not matched to a gene. CDR1 and CDR2 (germline): GTSNPN, SVGIG (reference sequence). This CDR3 spans 15 amino acids. CDR3: CAWTYRDRVNYGYTF. CDR3 DNA: TGTGCCTGGACCTACCGGGACAGGGTGAACTATGGCTACACCTTC.

The chain uses TRBV27 and TRBJ2-5, with TRBD2 as a possible D gene (6 bases). Trimming left V 2 bases short and J 5 bases short, with 12 bases between. CDR3 length: 14 residues. The V gene's germline CDR1 is MNHEY and CDR2 SMNVEV (reference sequence). CDR3 nucleotide sequence: TGTGCCAGCAGTTTAATGGAGGGTATGGAGACCCAGTACTTC. Protein: CASSLMEGMETQYF.

The chain recombines TRBV7-9 with TRBJ2-1; 11 bases fit TRBD2. The CDR3 is made up of 16 amino acids. V lost 3 bases, J lost 5 bases, and 6 bases stayed unmatched. Germline CDR1 SEHNR, CDR2 FQNEAQ (reference sequence). The CDR3 sequence: CASSFSGRAGDNEQFF. The CDR3 DNA reads as TGTGCCAGCAGCTTTAGCGGGAGGGCCGGGGACAATGAGCAGTTCTTC.

The chain couples TRBV5-6 to TRBJ2-1, with TRBD2 identical over 8 bases. Per the germline V gene, CDR1 is SGHDT and CDR2 is YYEEEE. The ends lost 1 base at V and 4 bases at J; junction bases unmatched: 10. The CDR3 length is 17 residues. CDR3 in amino acids: CASSLSGSGGLYNEQFF. CDR3 nucleotides: TGTGCCAGCAGCTTGAGCGGGAGTGGGGGATTATACAATGAGCAGTTCTTC.

V is TRBV7-3 and J is TRBJ2-3; 10 nucleotides line up with TRBD2. After removal of 2 bases from V and 4 bases from J, the junction contained 6 bases not matched to a gene. Germline lookup yields CDR1 SGHTA and CDR2 FQGTGA. The CDR3 has 16 residues. The CDR3 protein is CASSLVASGSADTQYF. In DNA form, the CDR3 reads TGTGCCAGCAGCTTAGTGGCTAGCGGGAGTGCAGATACGCAGTATTTT.

The chain recombines TRBV19 with TRBJ1-5; a possible D gene is TRBD1 (6 bases). V was pared by 0 bases and J by 7 bases, with 13 bases between. Per germline, CDR1 LNHDA and CDR2 SQIVND (reference sequence). The CDR3 runs 15 residues. The CDR3 loop reads CASSIDMGGRQPQHF. CDR3 nucleotides: TGTGCCAGTAGTATAGATATGGGGGGCCGGCAGCCCCAGCATTTT.

This clone was counted once. The J gene is TRBJ1-1, the V gene TRBV6-5, with 7 bases fitting TRBD1. The V segment lost 0 bases and the J segment 6 bases; nucleotides outside the gene matches: 7. Germline values: CDR1 MNHEY, CDR2 SVGAGI. This CDR3 has 15 amino acids. The CDR3 coding sequence is TGTGCCAGCAGTTACTCACCGGACAGGTTTGCTGAAGCTTTCTTT. Residues: CASSYSPDRFAEAFF.

The rearrangement joins TRBV11-3 to TRBJ1-1; 10 nucleotides align to TRBD1. Germline CDR1 and CDR2: SGHNT and YENEEA. The CDR3 runs to 15 residues. V dropped 5 bases and J dropped 4; count of bases not matched to a gene: 7. The CDR3 DNA reads TGTGCCAGCAGCACCCGGACAGGGGGTTTCACTGAAGCTTTCTTT. As protein: CASSTRTGGFTEAFF.